This T cell receptor beta chain stems from a study of Graves' ophthalmopathy and Graves' hyperthyroidism. RNA transcripts were the source from which TCR beta CDR3 regions were amplified. Following a first-round RT-PCR that used HTBI primers, a second-round multiplex PCR was carried out. Each CDR3 protein is one row after TCRdb ran MiXCR on the multiplex PCR reads. The sample holds about 700,000 distinct CDR3 sequences; roughly 41% are singletons and the top ten take more than 2.5%. Trimming left V 1 base short and J 0 bases short, with 9 bases between. The V gene's germline CDR1 is DFQATT and CDR2 SNEGSKA (reference sequence). The CDR3 has 14 residues. Presentation of ophthalmopathy in the donors involved moderate-to-severe activity, CAS ≥3, NOSPECS ≥4 and a duration under 3 months. Other autoimmune diseases, uncontrolled infections, pregnancy or lactation ruled patients out of participation.

The chain couples TRBV20-1 to TRBJ1-2; D is unresolved. The sequence was collected from an adult man with Graves' ophthalmopathy. The source material was peripheral blood. CDR3 nucleotide sequence: TGCAGTGCTAGAGGGGCAGGTGCTAACTATGGCTACACCTTC. Its protein is CSARGAGANYGYTF.